The rows below give T cell receptor beta chains drawn from one sample of a study of blood T cell repertoires in COVID-19. The data were produced by immunoSEQ multiplex PCR, yet TCRdb's version contains in-frame clones alone and is incomplete. The sample lists 40,000 to 55,000 clones, more than 80% occurring once. The sample comprised peripheral blood. The receptors were gathered from a man aged 45-60 years with COVID-19, enrolled during active disease. Each CDR3 is given with its conserved first and last residue. A D gene is named only where the DNA matches it firmly. Expanded clones are given a class, and other clones once, few, many or no size at all.

CDR3 protein: CASSLPGVGEKLFF
CDR3 DNA: TGCGCCAGCAGCTTGCCCGGGGTTGGCGAAAAACTGTTTTTT
D gene: -
clone size: -
J gene: TRBJ1-4
CDR3 length: 14
V gene: TRBV5-1

CDR3 protein: CASSERASGSGEQYF
CDR3 DNA: TGTGCCAGCAGTGAGAGGGCTAGCGGGAGCGGCGAGCAGTACTTC
D gene: TRBD2
clone size: -
J gene: TRBJ2-7
CDR3 length: 15
V gene: TRBV6-1

CDR3 protein: CASSLPLRLAGAANEQYF
CDR3 DNA: TGTGCCAGCAGCTTACCCCTTAGACTAGCGGGAGCCGCGAACGAGCAGTACTTC
D gene: TRBD2
clone size: -
J gene: TRBJ2-7
CDR3 length: 18
V gene: TRBV7-9

CDR3 protein: CASSSRATGGTDTQYF
CDR3 DNA: TGTGCCAGTAGTTCCAGGGCCACCGGCGGCACAGATACGCAGTATTTT
D gene: -
clone size: -
J gene: TRBJ2-3
CDR3 length: 16
V gene: TRBV19

CDR3 protein: CASSLGDREETQYF
CDR3 DNA: TGTGCCAGCAGCTTAGGGGACAGGGAAGAGACCCAGTACTTC
D gene: TRBD1
clone size: once
J gene: TRBJ2-5
CDR3 length: 14
V gene: TRBV7-9

CDR3 protein: CASSLSVRERTDTQYF
CDR3 DNA: TGTGCCAGCAGTTTATCTGTACGGGAGAGAACAGATACGCAGTATTTT
D gene: -
clone size: -
J gene: TRBJ2-3
CDR3 length: 16
V gene: TRBV27

CDR3 protein: CASSYRQGSGEAFF
CDR3 DNA: TGTGCCAGCAGTTACCGACAGGGTTCAGGTGAAGCTTTCTTT
D gene: TRBD1
clone size: -
J gene: TRBJ1-1
CDR3 length: 14
V gene: TRBV6-5

CDR3 protein: CASSLNQPAGGKNEQFF
CDR3 DNA: TGTGCCAGCAGCTTAAACCAACCAGCGGGAGGTAAGAATGAGCAGTTCTTC
D gene: TRBD2
clone size: -
J gene: TRBJ2-1
CDR3 length: 17
V gene: TRBV7-9

CDR3 protein: CASSQSANTQYF
CDR3 DNA: TGTGCCAGCAGCCAGAGCGCCAATACGCAGTATTTT
D gene: -
clone size: -
J gene: TRBJ2-3
CDR3 length: 12
V gene: TRBV3-1/TRBV3-2

CDR3 protein: CASSLDTSGSPEQFF
CDR3 DNA: TGCGCCAGCAGCTTGGATACTAGCGGGAGCCCTGAGCAGTTCTTC
D gene: TRBD2
clone size: -
J gene: TRBJ2-1
CDR3 length: 15
V gene: TRBV5-1

CDR3 protein: CASSSGFGNYGYTF
CDR3 DNA: TGTGCCAGCAGCTCAGGCTTTGGAAACTATGGCTACACCTTC
D gene: -
clone size: -
J gene: TRBJ1-2
CDR3 length: 14
V gene: TRBV9

CDR3 protein: CASRLPTGGNSPLHF
CDR3 DNA: TGTGCCAGCAGGTTACCTACAGGGGGCAACTCACCCCTCCACTTT
D gene: TRBD1
clone size: -
J gene: TRBJ1-6
CDR3 length: 15
V gene: TRBV7-2

CDR3 protein: CATSTQDRGVGQPQHF
CDR3 DNA: TGTGCCACCAGCACACAGGACAGGGGAGTGGGTCAGCCCCAGCATTTT
D gene: TRBD1
clone size: -
J gene: TRBJ1-5
CDR3 length: 16
V gene: TRBV15

CDR3 protein: CASSSYGQGKGYTF
CDR3 DNA: TGTGCCAGCAGTAGTTACGGACAGGGAAAAGGCTACACCTTC
D gene: TRBD1
clone size: -
J gene: TRBJ1-2
CDR3 length: 14
V gene: TRBV2

CDR3 protein: CASSRTFGLAGEANEQFF
CDR3 DNA: TGTGCCAGCAGCAGAACTTTCGGACTAGCGGGAGAAGCCAATGAGCAGTTCTTC
D gene: TRBD2
clone size: -
J gene: TRBJ2-1
CDR3 length: 18
V gene: TRBV5-8

CDR3 protein: CASSLIRGPYNEQFF
CDR3 DNA: TGTGCCAGCAGCTTAATCAGGGGCCCCTACAATGAGCAGTTCTTC
D gene: -
clone size: -
J gene: TRBJ2-1
CDR3 length: 15
V gene: TRBV7-9

CDR3 protein: CASSRSMGLSYEQYF
CDR3 DNA: TGTGCCAGCAGCCGAAGCATGGGACTTTCCTACGAGCAGTACTTC
D gene: -
clone size: -
J gene: TRBJ2-7
CDR3 length: 15
V gene: TRBV7-9

CDR3 protein: CASSQLGRGLGPQHF
CDR3 DNA: TGCGCCAGCAGCCAACTGGGGCGGGGGCTGGGGCCCCAGCATTTT
D gene: -
clone size: -
J gene: TRBJ1-5
CDR3 length: 15
V gene: TRBV4-1

CDR3 protein: CASSRPGTGAEAFF
CDR3 DNA: TGTGCCAGCAGCCGTCCCGGGACAGGGGCGGAAGCTTTCTTT
D gene: TRBD1
clone size: -
J gene: TRBJ1-1
CDR3 length: 14
V gene: TRBV6-5

CDR3 protein: CASSLGTEPNTEAFF
CDR3 DNA: TGCGCCAGCAGCCTCGGGACAGAGCCGAACACTGAAGCTTTCTTT
D gene: TRBD1
clone size: -
J gene: TRBJ1-1
CDR3 length: 15
V gene: TRBV5-1

CDR3 protein: CASSPGLKFTGELFF
CDR3 DNA: TGTGCCAGCAGCCCTGGACTAAAATTCACCGGGGAGCTGTTTTTT
D gene: -
clone size: -
J gene: TRBJ2-2
CDR3 length: 15
V gene: TRBV14

CDR3 protein: CAFGRGGPQHF
CDR3 DNA: TGTGCCTTTGGACGGGGAGGGCCCCAGCATTTT
D gene: -
clone size: -
J gene: TRBJ1-5
CDR3 length: 11
V gene: TRBV28

CDR3 protein: CASSRTGGANYGYTF
CDR3 DNA: TGTGCCAGCAGTAGAACGGGGGGGGCTAACTATGGCTACACCTTC
D gene: -
clone size: -
J gene: TRBJ1-2
CDR3 length: 15
V gene: TRBV27

CDR3 protein: CSVVRLASNEQYF
CDR3 DNA: TGCAGCGTTGTTCGGCTAGCGTCCAACGAGCAGTACTTC
D gene: -
clone size: -
J gene: TRBJ2-7
CDR3 length: 13
V gene: TRBV29-1

CDR3 protein: CAWRLAGGEYF
CDR3 DNA: TGTGCCTGGAGACTAGCGGGAGGGGAGTATTTT
D gene: TRBD2
clone size: -
J gene: TRBJ2-3
CDR3 length: 11
V gene: TRBV30

CDR3 protein: CASSHRTADYGYTF
CDR3 DNA: TGCGCCAGCAGCCACCGGACAGCGGACTATGGCTACACCTTC
D gene: -
clone size: -
J gene: TRBJ1-2
CDR3 length: 14
V gene: TRBV5-1

CDR3 protein: CASSEWPNSGNTIYF
CDR3 DNA: TGTGCCAGCAGTGAATGGCCGAACTCTGGAAACACCATATATTTT
D gene: -
clone size: -
J gene: TRBJ1-3
CDR3 length: 15
V gene: TRBV6-1

CDR3 protein: CASSPRSVTGELFF
CDR3 DNA: TGTGCCAGCAGCCCCCGTTCCGTCACCGGGGAGCTGTTTTTT
D gene: -
clone size: -
J gene: TRBJ2-2
CDR3 length: 14
V gene: TRBV11-2

CDR3 protein: CASSLGIQLYEQYF
CDR3 DNA: TGTGCCAGCAGCTTGGGGATACAGCTCTACGAGCAGTACTTC
D gene: -
clone size: -
J gene: TRBJ2-7
CDR3 length: 14
V gene: TRBV5-6

CDR3 protein: CASSLTSGTETQYF
CDR3 DNA: TGTGCCAGCAGCTTGACTAGCGGTACGGAGACCCAGTACTTC
D gene: TRBD2
clone size: -
J gene: TRBJ2-5
CDR3 length: 14
V gene: TRBV11-3

CDR3 protein: CASSPPGTYIYEQFF
CDR3 DNA: TGTGCCAGTAGTCCCCCCGGGACATATATCTATGAGCAGTTCTTC
D gene: -
clone size: few
J gene: TRBJ2-1
CDR3 length: 15
V gene: TRBV19

CDR3 protein: CASSRTGDRAPTGELFF
CDR3 DNA: TGTGCCAGCTCACGGACGGGAGACAGGGCCCCCACCGGGGAGCTGTTTTTT
D gene: -
clone size: -
J gene: TRBJ2-2
CDR3 length: 17
V gene: TRBV18

CDR3 protein: CASSQTGGRYEQYF
CDR3 DNA: TGCGCCAGCAGCCAGACAGGGGGTAGGTACGAGCAGTACTTC
D gene: TRBD1
clone size: once
J gene: TRBJ2-7
CDR3 length: 14
V gene: TRBV5-1

CDR3 protein: CASSSPEAGQKDNYGYTF
CDR3 DNA: TGTGCCAGCAGTTCCCCGGAGGCCGGACAGAAAGATAACTATGGCTACACCTTC
D gene: -
clone size: -
J gene: TRBJ1-2
CDR3 length: 18
V gene: TRBV28

CDR3 protein: CASSESLLVKIHEQYF
CDR3 DNA: TGTGCCAGCAGTGAAAGCCTACTAGTGAAGATCCACGAGCAGTACTTC
D gene: -
clone size: -
J gene: TRBJ2-7
CDR3 length: 16
V gene: TRBV6-1

CDR3 protein: CASSRGQAAPGAGIYYEQYF
CDR3 DNA: TGCGCCAGCAGCCGGGGCCAGGCGGCCCCCGGAGCGGGAATCTACTACGAGCAGTACTTC
D gene: TRBD2
clone size: -
J gene: TRBJ2-7
CDR3 length: 20
V gene: TRBV5-1

CDR3 protein: CASSFGTGAGEAFF
CDR3 DNA: TGCGCCAGCAGCTTTGGGACAGGGGCAGGTGAAGCTTTCTTT
D gene: TRBD1
clone size: -
J gene: TRBJ1-1
CDR3 length: 14
V gene: TRBV5-1

CDR3 protein: CASSSGTGRAGELFF
CDR3 DNA: TGTGCCAGTAGTTCCGGGACAGGCCGTGCCGGGGAGCTGTTTTTT
D gene: TRBD1
clone size: -
J gene: TRBJ2-2
CDR3 length: 15
V gene: TRBV19

CDR3 protein: CASSLDAGYYNEQFF
CDR3 DNA: TGTGCCAGCAGCTTAGACGCGGGGTACTACAATGAGCAGTTCTTC
D gene: -
clone size: once
J gene: TRBJ2-1
CDR3 length: 15
V gene: TRBV7-3

CDR3 protein: CASRNQGGYEQYF
CDR3 DNA: TGTGCCAGCAGAAACCAAGGAGGCTACGAGCAGTACTTC
D gene: -
clone size: -
J gene: TRBJ2-7
CDR3 length: 13
V gene: TRBV6-5

CDR3 protein: CATPEGTGANVLTF
CDR3 DNA: TGTGCCACACCCGAGGGAACTGGGGCCAACGTCCTGACTTTC
D gene: -
clone size: -
J gene: TRBJ2-6
CDR3 length: 14
V gene: TRBV6-5

CDR3 protein: CASSLSGLAEEQYF
CDR3 DNA: TGTGCCAGCAGTTTATCGGGACTAGCGGAGGAGCAGTACTTC
D gene: TRBD2
clone size: -
J gene: TRBJ2-7
CDR3 length: 14
V gene: TRBV6-5